The following is a T cell receptor beta chain sequence with its context. The table came from immunoSEQ multiplex PCR; TCRdb's copy has only in-frame clones and leaves some out. The sample shows some 50,000 clones, around 83% of them seen only once. Enrollees, roughly 18 to 90 years old, lived in about two dozen US areas. The sample is drawn from a study of blood T cell repertoires in COVID-19. Across the study: The origin of the acute and convalescent COVID-19 samples was the United States, Italy and Spain. Nucleic acid was either cDNA or gDNA, and it came from T cells, B-cell-depleted T cells, or PBMCs.

This CDR3 region has 16 residues. Per germline, CDR1 ENHRY and CDR2 SYGVKD. V dropped 3 bases and J dropped 4; count of bases not matched to a gene: 9. The rearrangement joins TRBV10-3 to TRBJ2-3, with 8 bases identical to TRBD2. This TCR derives from a woman in her forties or fifties who had recovered from COVID-19. Sequenced input: PBMCs or T cells enriched from blood (not recorded which). The CDR3 region has the DNA TGTGCCATCAGTGATAATCCGGCGGGAGGTCCAGATACGCAGTATTTT. It specifies CAISDNPAGGPDTQYF.